This T cell receptor (beta chain) was profiled in a study of blood T cell repertoires in COVID-19. In the study overall: The United States, Italy and Spain provided the acute and convalescent COVID-19 samples.

The CDR3 extends over 15 amino acids. Trimming removed 5 bases from V and 2 bases from J; junction bases left unmatched: 8. Germline V gene data show CDR1 as SGHVS and CDR2 as FNYEAQ. Under the authors' procedure: Estimation of nucleated cell counts relied on the amplification of reference gene primers. Generated by immunoSEQ multiplex PCR, the TCRdb table keeps only in-frame clones and is missing some. From that table come the V and J calls and clone size; the DNA was used to work out D and trimming. In the table there are 180,000 or so clones, around 85% of which are singletons. Sequencing was performed on peripheral blood. This receptor was taken from a human donor with active or convalescent COVID-19. The donor label of this sample is uncertain. V is TRBV7-6 and J is TRBJ1-1; 7 bases fit TRBD1. The CDR3 region has the DNA TGTGCCAGCAGCACTTACAGGGGCCTTAACACTGAAGCTTTCTTT. Translated: CASSTYRGLNTEAFF. The full variable domain, rest sourced from reference TRBV7-6 and TRBJ1-1, is GAGVSQSPRYKVTKRGQDVALRCDPISGHVSLYWYRQALGQGPEFLTYFNYEAQQDKSGLPNDRFSAERPEGSISTLTIQRTEQRDSAMYRCASSTYRGLNTEAFFGQGTRLTVV.